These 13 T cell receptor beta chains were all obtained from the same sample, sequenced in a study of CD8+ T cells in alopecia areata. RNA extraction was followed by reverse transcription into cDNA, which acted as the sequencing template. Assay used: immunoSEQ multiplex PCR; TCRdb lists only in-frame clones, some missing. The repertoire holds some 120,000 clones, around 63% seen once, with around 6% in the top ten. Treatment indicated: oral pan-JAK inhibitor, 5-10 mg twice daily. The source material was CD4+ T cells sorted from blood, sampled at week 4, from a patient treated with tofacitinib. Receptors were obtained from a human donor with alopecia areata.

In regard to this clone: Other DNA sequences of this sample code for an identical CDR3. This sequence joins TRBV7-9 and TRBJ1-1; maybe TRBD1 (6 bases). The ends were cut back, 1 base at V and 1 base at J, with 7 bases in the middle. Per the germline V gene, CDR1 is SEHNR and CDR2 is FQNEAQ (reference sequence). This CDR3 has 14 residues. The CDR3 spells CASSLGQANTEAFF. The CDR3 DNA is TGTGCCAGCAGCTTAGGACAGGCGAACACTGAAGCTTTCTTT.

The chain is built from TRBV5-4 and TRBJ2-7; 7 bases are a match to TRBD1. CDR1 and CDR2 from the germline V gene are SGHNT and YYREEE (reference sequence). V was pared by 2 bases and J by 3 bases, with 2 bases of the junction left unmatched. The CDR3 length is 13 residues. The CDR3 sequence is CASSFTGDYEQYF. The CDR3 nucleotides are TGTGCCAGCAGCTTTACAGGGGACTACGAGCAGTACTTC.

CDR3 bases: TGCGCCAGCAGCCAAGACCGGACTAGCGCCCAGTATTTT. Its translation is CASSQDRTSAQYF. The V call is TRBV4-3, the J call TRBJ2-3, with 9 bases matching TRBD2. V was pared by 0 bases and J by 12 bases, with 4 bases of the junction left unmatched. Looked up from germline, CDR1 is LGHNA and CDR2 is YSLEER. This CDR3 region has 13 residues.

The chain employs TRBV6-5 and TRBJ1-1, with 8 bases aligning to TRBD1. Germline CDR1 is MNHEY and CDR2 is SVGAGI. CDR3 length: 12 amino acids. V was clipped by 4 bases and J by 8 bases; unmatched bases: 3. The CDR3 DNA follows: TGTGCCAGCAGTTTTCGGACAGGGGAAGCTTTCTTT. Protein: CASSFRTGEAFF.

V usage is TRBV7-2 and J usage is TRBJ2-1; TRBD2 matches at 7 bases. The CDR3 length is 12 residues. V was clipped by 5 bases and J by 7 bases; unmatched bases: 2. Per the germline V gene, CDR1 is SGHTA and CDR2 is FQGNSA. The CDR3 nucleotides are TGTGCCAGCAGCGGTAGCGGGAATGAGCAGTTCTTC. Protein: CASSGSGNEQFF.

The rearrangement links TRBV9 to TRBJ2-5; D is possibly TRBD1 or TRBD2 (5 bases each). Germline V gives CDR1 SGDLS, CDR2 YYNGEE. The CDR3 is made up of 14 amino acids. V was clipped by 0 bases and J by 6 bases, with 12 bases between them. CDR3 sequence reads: CASSVGGGVQTQYF. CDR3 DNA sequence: TGTGCCAGCAGCGTAGGTGGGGGAGTACAGACCCAGTACTTC.

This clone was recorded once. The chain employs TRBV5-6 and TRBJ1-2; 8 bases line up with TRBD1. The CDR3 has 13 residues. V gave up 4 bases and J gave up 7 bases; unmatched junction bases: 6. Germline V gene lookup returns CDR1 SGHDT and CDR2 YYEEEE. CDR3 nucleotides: TGTGCCAGCAGCACGACAGGGGTCGGTGGCTACACCTTC. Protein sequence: CASSTTGVGGYTF.

DNA for the CDR3: TGCGCCAGCAGTCAATCGGGCCTAGCGGTACCAAATGAGCAGTTCTTC. It codes for CASSQSGLAVPNEQFF. The chain recombines TRBV23-1 with TRBJ2-1; 7 bases are a match to TRBD2. TRBV23-1 is identified as an open reading frame with a role that is uncertain. The CDR3 consists of 16 residues. Losses at the gene ends were 0 bases for V and 7 bases for J; bases not matched to a gene: 9.

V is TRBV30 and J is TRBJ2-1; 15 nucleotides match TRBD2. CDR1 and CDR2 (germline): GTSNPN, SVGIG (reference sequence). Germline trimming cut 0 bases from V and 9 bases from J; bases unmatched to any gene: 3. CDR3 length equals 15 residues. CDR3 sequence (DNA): TGTGCCTGGAGTGTACGGACTAGCGGGAGGGGTGAGCAGTTCTTC. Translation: CAWSVRTSGRGEQFF.

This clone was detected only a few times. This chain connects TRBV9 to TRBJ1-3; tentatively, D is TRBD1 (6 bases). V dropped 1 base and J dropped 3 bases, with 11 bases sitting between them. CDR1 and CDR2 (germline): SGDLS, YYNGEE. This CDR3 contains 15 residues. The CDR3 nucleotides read TGTGCCAGCAGCGTAACACAGGGAAATGGAAACACCATATATTTT. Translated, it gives CASSVTQGNGNTIYF.

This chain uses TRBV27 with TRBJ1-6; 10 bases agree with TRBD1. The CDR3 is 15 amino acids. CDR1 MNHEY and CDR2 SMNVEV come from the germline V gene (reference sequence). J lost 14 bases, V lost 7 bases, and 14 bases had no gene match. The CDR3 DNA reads TGTGCCAGCACCAAAGTCGGACAGGGGGAGTGGGCCCTCCACTTT. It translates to CASTKVGQGEWALHF.

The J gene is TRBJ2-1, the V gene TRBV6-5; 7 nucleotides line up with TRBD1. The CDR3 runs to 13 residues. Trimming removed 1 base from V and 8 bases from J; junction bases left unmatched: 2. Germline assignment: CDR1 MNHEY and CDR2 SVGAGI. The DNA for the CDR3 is TGTGCCAGCAGTTACTTTGACAGGGATGAGCAGTTCTTC. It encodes CASSYFDRDEQFF.

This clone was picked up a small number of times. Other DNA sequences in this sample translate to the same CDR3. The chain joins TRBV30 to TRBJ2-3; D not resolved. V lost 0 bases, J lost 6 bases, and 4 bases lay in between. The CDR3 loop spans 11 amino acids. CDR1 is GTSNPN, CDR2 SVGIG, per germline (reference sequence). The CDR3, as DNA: TGTGCCTGGAGTGTGGGGGATACGCAGTATTTT. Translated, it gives CAWSVGDTQYF.